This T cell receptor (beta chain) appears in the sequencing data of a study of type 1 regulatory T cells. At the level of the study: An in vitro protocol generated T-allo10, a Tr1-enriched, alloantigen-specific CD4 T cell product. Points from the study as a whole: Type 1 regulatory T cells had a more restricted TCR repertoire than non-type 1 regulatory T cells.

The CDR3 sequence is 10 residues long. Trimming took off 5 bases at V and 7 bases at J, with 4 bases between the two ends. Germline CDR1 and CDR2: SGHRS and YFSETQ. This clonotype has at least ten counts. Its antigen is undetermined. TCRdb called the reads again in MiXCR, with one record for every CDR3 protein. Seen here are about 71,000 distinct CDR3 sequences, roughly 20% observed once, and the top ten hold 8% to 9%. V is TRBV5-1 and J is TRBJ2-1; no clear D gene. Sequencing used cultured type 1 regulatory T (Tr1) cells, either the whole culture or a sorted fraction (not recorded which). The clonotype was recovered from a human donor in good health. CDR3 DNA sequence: TGCGCCAGCAGGGGTAATGAGCAGTTCTTC. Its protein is CASRGNEQFF.